One sample yielded the 3 T cell receptor beta chains listed below, sequenced in a study of blood T cell repertoires in COVID-19 (dated by TCRdb to between 2020 and 2021). Libraries were built with the immunoSEQ multiplex PCR assay. This is the immuneACCESS table as TCRdb keeps it, with only in-frame sequences that have V and J called. A part of the clones is gone; compared with another copy, unresolved V genes explain less than half, and the rest is unexplained. Across this sample there are 150,000 or so clones, with approximately 86% seen only once. The ten largest clones take up roughly 4% of the sample. Specimen: PBMCs or T cells enriched from blood (not recorded which). The receptors come from a woman in her thirties or forties who had been exposed to COVID-19.

There are a few counts of this clone. The V call is TRBV7-9, the J call TRBJ1-5, with 11 bases lining up with TRBD1. Germline V gene lookup returns CDR1 SEHNR and CDR2 FQNEAQ (reference sequence). CDR3 length equals 18 residues. The J segment lost 0 bases and the V segment lost 5 bases, leaving 9 bases of the junction unmatched. The CDR3 spells CASSIGQGATFSNQPQHF. The CDR3 nucleotides are TGTGCCAGCAGCATTGGACAGGGGGCAACATTTAGCAATCAGCCCCAGCATTTT.

The chain links TRBV5-1 to TRBJ2-6, with D perhaps TRBD1 (6 bases). Trimming took 4 bases from V and 4 from J, leaving 12 bases between them. Looked up from germline, CDR1 is SGHRS and CDR2 is YFSETQ. There are 15 residues in the CDR3. CDR3 loop: CASSIQGAGANVLTF. CDR3 DNA: TGCGCCAGCAGCATACAGGGAGCCGGGGCCAACGTCCTGACTTTC. Supplemented by reference TRBV5-1 and TRBJ2-6, the full variable domain reads KAGVTQTPRYLIKTRGQQVTLSCSPISGHRSVSWYQQTPGQGLQFLFEYFSETQRNKGNFPGRFSGRQFSNSRSEMNVSTLELGDSALYLCASSIQGAGANVLTFGAGSRLTVL.

The chain employs TRBV27 and TRBJ2-7; TRBD2 matches 7 bases. There are 13 residues in the CDR3. The germline gives CDR1 MNHEY, CDR2 SMNVEV (reference sequence). J was trimmed by 7 bases and V by 4 bases; bases with no gene match: 7. DNA of the CDR3: TGTGCCAGCAGTTGGGGAGGGCGCCGGGAGCAGTACTTC. It codes for CASSWGGRREQYF.